This T cell receptor beta chain was identified during a study of blood T cell repertoires in COVID-19. At the level of the study: Researchers got acute and convalescent COVID-19 samples from the United States, Italy and Spain. In each case, the material was cDNA or gDNA derived from T cells, B-cell-depleted T cells, or PBMCs.

The data were produced by immunoSEQ multiplex PCR, yet TCRdb's version contains in-frame clones alone and is incomplete. The sample holds tens of thousands of clones, around 68% seen once. The V gene's germline CDR1 is LGHDT and CDR2 YNNKEL (reference sequence). V was clipped by 4 bases and J by 6 bases; unmatched bases: 6. The CDR3 has 15 residues. Sequencing was carried out using peripheral blood. The gene calls are TRBV3-1 (or the pseudogene TRBV3-2) and TRBJ2-3; 11 bases are a match to TRBD2. This clonotype was sampled from a woman in her 70s with acute or convalescent COVID-19. CDR3 amino acids: CASSLIAGGQDTQYF. The DNA of the CDR3 is TGTGCCAGCAGCCTAATAGCGGGGGGGCAGGATACGCAGTATTTT.